The clone carrying this TCR beta chain was observed a handful of times. As yet, its antigen is unknown. Germline V gene lookup returns CDR1 SQVTM and CDR2 ANQGSEA. There are 11 residues in the CDR3. V gave up 3 bases and J gave up 11 bases; unmatched junction bases: 4. The data stem from a study of beta chain features in type 1 diabetes. Study-wide results and caveats: All four CD4+ subsets of Type 1 diabetes patients contained TCRB CDR3s that were moderately but significantly shorter.

Expressed TCRB transcripts were sequenced because the isolated RNA had all been reverse transcribed beforehand. Measured with immunoSEQ multiplex PCR; TCRdb has only the in-frame clones, and not every one. The table shows about 640,000 clones, with 9.5% to 15% occurring only once. The V gene is TRBV29-1, the J gene TRBJ2-5; TRBD1 agrees at 9 bases. The sequence derives from a young man with type 1 diabetes. Specimen: naive CD4+ T cells from blood. The CDR3 reads CSVEGDRVQYF. CDR3 sequence (DNA): TGCAGCGTTGAGGGGGACAGGGTTCAGTACTTC.